A single TCR beta chain is shown here with its context. The antigen remains unidentified. This CDR3 spans 14 amino acids. The germline CDR1 and CDR2 sequences are SGDLS and YYNGEE. V shed 3 bases, J shed 8 bases, and the junction held 5 bases outside the gene matches. This specimen belongs to a study of OX40 agonist ivuxolimab in advanced cancers. Study-wide context: Subjects had a mean age of roughly 57 years, with a range of roughly 20 to 79; around 80% were male.

The assay was immunoSEQ multiplex PCR, and TCRdb's table has in-frame clones only and misses some. Found here are about 7,000 clones, about 70% of them singletons; the top ten hold approximately 37%. Whole-study findings and limits: Compared with others, partial responders at 0.1-3.0 mg/kg displayed clonal expansion among the lowest.

No patient had autoimmune disease or received systemic immunosuppression. Here the sequenced sample was CD4+ or CD8+ T cells sorted from blood, taken in a trial of the OX40 agonist ivuxolimab. V usage is TRBV9 and J usage is TRBJ2-1; 10 positions match TRBD1. This clonotype was sampled from an adult with an advanced solid tumor such as melanoma, head and neck, liver or kidney cancer. This CDR3 reads CASSEGQGHYEQFF. CDR3 coding DNA: TGTGCCAGCAGCGAGGGACAGGGGCACTATGAGCAGTTCTTC.